A selection of T cell receptor beta chains follows, all from one sample in a study of shared clonotypes between healthy human individuals. Clones were read by immunoSEQ multiplex PCR, and TCRdb kept only the in-frame ones, dropping some. Among just over 2,000,000 clones listed, 85% to 95% were seen once. Sequenced material: naive CD4+ T cells sorted from blood. The origin of the receptors is a man aged 18-30 years in good health. CDR3s include the opening cysteine and the closing phenylalanine or tryptophan. Each record gives: CDR3 length, V gene, J gene, CDR3 protein.

17	TRBV2	TRBJ1-4	CASSADRTLATNEKLFF
16	TRBV6-5	TRBJ2-7	CASSYSSSSRVNEQYF
12	TRBV6-1	TRBJ2-3	CASGLGVQQQYF
14	TRBV7-9	TRBJ2-5	CASSFSQNQETQYF
14	TRBV6-5	TRBJ2-2	CASSSGRDTGELFF
13	TRBV6-1	TRBJ1-1	CASSGPMAPEAFF
15	TRBV6-6	TRBJ2-7	CASSFNSLLFGEQYF
14	TRBV5-1	TRBJ1-2	CASSLGPGNYGYTF
13	TRBV29-1	TRBJ2-7	CSVMTGTIGEQYF
19	TRBV6-7	TRBJ2-5	CATSLNSGGAWKVQETQYF
21	TRBV4-3	TRBJ2-5	CASSQDLATSGRALASETQYF
15	TRBV2	TRBJ1-4	CASSGSPGNNEKLFF
14	TRBV6-1	TRBJ1-5	CASKLLGSNQPRHF
14	TRBV5-1	TRBJ1-1	CASSWQGQNTEAFF
13	TRBV6-1	TRBJ1-1	CASKGQGNAEAFF
15	TRBV28	TRBJ2-5	CASRRTSGVPETQYF
15	TRBV28	TRBJ2-5	CASRRDRVSGETQYF
16	TRBV9	TRBJ1-2	CASSVGGTSSNYGYTF
14	TRBV11-2	TRBJ2-3	CASRLAGGGDTQYF
17	TRBV7-2	TRBJ2-5	CASSYPPRGFNQETQYF
15	TRBV19	TRBJ2-2	CASSPETASTGELFF
14	TRBV7-9	TRBJ2-1	CASSLAALAGTQFF
14	TRBV6-1	TRBJ2-7	CASSVSRDLYEQYF
14	TRBV27	TRBJ1-1	CASSSGRAGREAFF
15	TRBV7-9	TRBJ2-3	CASSLEGQFTDTQYF
15	TRBV18	TRBJ2-7	CAGSPHPGLAGEQYF
14	TRBV6-1	TRBJ1-5	CATWDRYSNQPQHF
13	TRBV2	TRBJ1-5	CASSEAGFQPQHF
12	TRBV6-5	TRBJ2-3	CASSTRTDTQYF
14	TRBV9	TRBJ2-7	CASSVAPGRDEQYF
14	TRBV19	TRBJ2-5	CASSITLISETQYF
12	TRBV5-6	TRBJ2-7	CASSLGDGEQYF
15	TRBV10-3	TRBJ2-7	CAISELAGSSYEQYF
15	TRBV5-4	TRBJ2-7	CASSLYGPANYEQYF
14	TRBV4-3	TRBJ1-1	CASSPEGGNTEAFF
14	TRBV5-1	TRBJ1-1	CASSFRDRNTEAFF
12	TRBV10-3	TRBJ1-2	CAISEMGNGYTF
15	TRBV4-1	TRBJ2-4	CASSQPTSFTNIQYF
18	TRBV15	TRBJ2-4	CATSRDRAGDLAKNIQYF
14	TRBV19	TRBJ1-6	CASSIMDLNSPLHF
15	TRBV6-5	TRBJ1-2	CASSYSPERNYGYTF
13	TRBV7-3	TRBJ2-7	CASSLTGHLEQYF
15	TRBV30	TRBJ2-3	CAWSPHQLPADTQYF
13	TRBV30	TRBJ2-3	CAWRRGGTDTQYF
16	TRBV19	TRBJ2-2	CASSTQTGRNTGELFF
14	TRBV7-9	TRBJ1-1	CASSSGQGEGEAFF